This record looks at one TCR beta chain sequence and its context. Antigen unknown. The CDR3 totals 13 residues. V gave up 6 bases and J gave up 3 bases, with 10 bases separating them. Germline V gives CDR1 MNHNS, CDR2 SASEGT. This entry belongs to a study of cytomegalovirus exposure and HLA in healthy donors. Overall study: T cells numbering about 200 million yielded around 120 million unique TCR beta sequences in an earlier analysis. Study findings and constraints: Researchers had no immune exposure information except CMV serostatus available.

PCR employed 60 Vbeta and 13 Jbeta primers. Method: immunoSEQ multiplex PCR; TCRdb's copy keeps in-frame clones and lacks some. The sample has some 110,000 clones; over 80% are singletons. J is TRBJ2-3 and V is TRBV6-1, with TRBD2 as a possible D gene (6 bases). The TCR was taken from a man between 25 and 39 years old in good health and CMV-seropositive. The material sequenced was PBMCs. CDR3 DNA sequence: TGTGCCAGCAGCCTGGGACTTACAGATACGCAGTATTTT. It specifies CASSLGLTDTQYF.